This T cell receptor beta chain stems from a study of blood T cell repertoires in COVID-19. The overall study: From T cells, B-cell-depleted T cells, or PBMCs came the material, which was cDNA or gDNA.

TCRdb's table, derived via immunoSEQ multiplex PCR, lists solely in-frame clones and lacks some. The data show 160,000 or so clones, with about 85% seen just once and approximately 5.4% held by the top ten. J lost 12 bases, V lost 0 bases, and 15 bases had no gene match. In germline, CDR1 is SGHNT, CDR2 YYREEE (reference sequence). This CDR3 has 16 residues. This clone was found once. The sample consisted of peripheral blood. The chain uses TRBV5-4 and TRBJ2-1, with 7 bases identical to TRBD2. The TCR sequence derives from a woman in her forties or fifties with COVID-19, enrolled during active disease. In DNA form, the CDR3 reads TGTGCCAGCAGCTTGGCCCGAACTAGCGCCCCCGGCGGGCAGTTCTTC. This sequence encodes CASSLARTSAPGGQFF.